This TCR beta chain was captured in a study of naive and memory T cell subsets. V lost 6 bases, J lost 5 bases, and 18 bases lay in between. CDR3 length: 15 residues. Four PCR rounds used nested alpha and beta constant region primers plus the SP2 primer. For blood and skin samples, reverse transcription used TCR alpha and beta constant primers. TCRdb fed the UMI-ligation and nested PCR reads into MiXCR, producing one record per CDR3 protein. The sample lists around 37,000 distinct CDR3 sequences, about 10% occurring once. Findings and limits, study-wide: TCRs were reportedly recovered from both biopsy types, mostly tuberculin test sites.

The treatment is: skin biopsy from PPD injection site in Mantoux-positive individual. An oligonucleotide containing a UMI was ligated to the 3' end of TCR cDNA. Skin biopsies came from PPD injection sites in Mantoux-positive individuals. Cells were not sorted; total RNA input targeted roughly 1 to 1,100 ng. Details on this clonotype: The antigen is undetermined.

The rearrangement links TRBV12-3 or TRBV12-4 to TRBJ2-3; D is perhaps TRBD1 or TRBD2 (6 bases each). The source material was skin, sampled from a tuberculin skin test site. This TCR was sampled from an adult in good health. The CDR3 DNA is TGTGCCAGCAGCCGTTCCTCGGGGGCCAGAGATACGCAGTATTTT. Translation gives CASSRSSGARDTQYF.